This T cell receptor (beta chain) was observed in a study of shared clonotypes between healthy human individuals. As concerns this clone: Its antigen is as yet unknown.

Study results and limitations: Estimated clonotype richness was generally higher in naive than memory subsets. The authors expected sequencing depth to affect clonotype sharing among donors. Clonotype sharing across a few donors was observed for about 5.2% of naive CD4 clonotypes.

Every immunoSEQ plate was one replicate of a subset's evenly spread DNA. Using immunoSEQ multiplex PCR, the repertoire was profiled, and TCRdb retains in-frame clones only, with some absent. The sample includes 550,000 to 700,000 clones, around 78% of them seen just once. What was sequenced was memory CD4+ T cells sorted from blood. As to subset: CD45RA-negative fraction. This TCR was recovered from a woman aged 25 to 39 in good health.

The CDR3 protein is CASSRDANNEQFF. Written as DNA, the CDR3 is TGCGCCAGCAGCCGGGACGCGAACAATGAGCAGTTCTTC. V gene TRBV4-1 combines with J gene TRBJ2-1, with D tentatively TRBD1 or TRBD2 (5 bases each). The germline gives CDR1 MGHRA, CDR2 YSYEKL. The CDR3 is made up of 13 amino acids. Trimming removed 4 bases at V and 5 bases at J, with 9 bases between.